This is a list of T cell receptor beta chains from one sample in a study of PD-L1 blockade in urothelial cancer. Generated by immunoSEQ multiplex PCR, the TCRdb table keeps only in-frame clones and is missing some. The table shows approximately 50,000 clones, with 88% occurring only once. The sample consisted of PBMCs, taken around atezolizumab (anti-PD-L1) treatment. These receptor sequences come from a man between 60 and 75 years old with urothelial cancer. CDR3s include the opening cysteine and the closing phenylalanine or tryptophan. A D gene is named only where the DNA matches it firmly. Size tells how often a clone was seen (once, few, many) or the class of an expanded clone, and some rows leave it out.

v_call	d_call	j_call	clone_size	cdr3_aa	cdr3_nt
TRBV5-4	TRBD1	TRBJ1-1	.	CASSKDREGTEAFF	TGTGCCAGCAGCAAGGACAGGGAGGGTACTGAAGCTTTCTTT
TRBV6-1	.	TRBJ2-2	.	CASSVFEQSLTGELFF	TGTGCCAGCAGTGTTTTTGAGCAATCACTCACCGGGGAGCTGTTTTTT
TRBV19	TRBD1	TRBJ1-3	.	CASTQGTGFNTIYF	TGTGCCAGTACCCAAGGGACAGGGTTTAACACCATATATTTT
TRBV5-1	.	TRBJ1-3	.	CASSPRWGPTSGNTIYF	TGCGCCAGCAGCCCCCGATGGGGGCCTACCTCTGGAAACACCATATATTTT
TRBV5-6	.	TRBJ2-2	.	CASSFAGELFF	TGTGCCAGCAGCTTCGCCGGGGAGCTGTTTTTT
TRBV7-2	.	TRBJ2-3	.	CASSSEATRLATDTQYF	TGTGCCAGCAGCTCCGAGGCGACTAGACTTGCCACAGATACGCAGTATTTT
TRBV28	.	TRBJ2-6	.	CACFSVSSGANVLTF	TGTGCCTGTTTTTCAGTGTCCTCTGGGGCCAACGTCCTGACTTTC
TRBV10-3	.	TRBJ1-3	.	CAISDRVNTIYF	TGTGCCATCAGTGATCGGGTTAACACCATATATTTT
TRBV18	TRBD2	TRBJ2-7	.	CASSPTGGAYEQYF	TGTGCCAGCTCACCCACTGGGGGGGCCTACGAGCAGTACTTC
TRBV4-2	TRBD2	TRBJ2-5	.	CASSQGGQRGGLETQYF	TGTGCCAGCAGCCAAGGAGGCCAGCGGGGGGGCTTAGAGACCCAGTACTTC
TRBV6-4	.	TRBJ2-1	few	CASSPGISYNEQFF	TGTGCCAGCAGCCCCGGGATCTCCTACAATGAGCAGTTCTTC
TRBV19	TRBD1	TRBJ2-5	.	CASRQGASYQETQYF	TGTGCCAGTAGACAGGGGGCTTCGTACCAAGAGACCCAGTACTTC
TRBV7-2	.	TRBJ1-1	.	CASSLQGRNTEAFF	TGTGCCAGCAGCTTACAGGGGAGAAACACTGAAGCTTTCTTT
TRBV15	.	TRBJ1-4	.	CATSPRPIRLHEKLFF	TGTGCCACCAGCCCCCGCCCGATCAGGTTACATGAAAAACTGTTTTTT
TRBV9	.	TRBJ2-2	.	CASSVVRRGGELFF	TGTGCCAGCAGCGTAGTGCGGCGTGGCGGGGAGCTGTTTTTT
TRBV2	TRBD1	TRBJ2-1	.	CASSDEGAGMNEQFF	TGTGCCAGCAGCGACGAGGGGGCCGGTATGAATGAGCAGTTCTTC
TRBV6-6	.	TRBJ1-2	.	CASSTLNGGYTF	TGTGCCAGCAGTACATTGAATGGTGGCTACACCTTC
TRBV4-3	TRBD1	TRBJ1-3	.	CASSQDRDRVIYF	TGCGCCAGCAGCCAAGATCGGGACAGAGTCATATATTTT